This T cell receptor (beta chain) is from a study of blood T cell repertoires in COVID-19. Clones were read by immunoSEQ multiplex PCR, and TCRdb kept only the in-frame ones, dropping some. The sample holds 72,000 or so clones, about 89% seen once. The specimen sequenced was peripheral blood. The sequence was obtained from a woman aged 60-75 years with acute or convalescent COVID-19.

The CDR3 spells CASSLDRGDTGELFF. Here the CDR3 DNA reads TGTGCCAGCAGTTTAGACAGGGGGGACACCGGGGAGCTGTTTTTT. The chain recombines TRBV27 with TRBJ2-2, with 9 bases fitting TRBD1. V was clipped by 2 bases and J by 3 bases; unmatched bases: 1. The germline CDR1 and CDR2 sequences are MNHEY and SMNVEV (reference sequence). The CDR3 spans 15 residues.